This T cell receptor (beta chain) stems from a study of cytomegalovirus exposure and HLA in healthy donors. Overall study findings and caveats: Rarity marked most TCR sequences, yet some public TCRs occurred in many donors. TCR beta chains numbering under 200 were designated cytomegalovirus-associated.

Of note for this clone: Its antigen is unidentified.

The V gene lost 4 bases and the J gene lost 6 bases, with 19 bases spanning the gap. The CDR3 loop spans 15 amino acids. The germline V gene has CDR1 MDHEN and CDR2 SYDVKM. TCRdb's table, derived via immunoSEQ multiplex PCR, lists solely in-frame clones and lacks some. The sample carries some 79,000 clones, about 93% recorded once. The clonotype comes from a young woman in good health and CMV-seropositive. The sequenced material came from PBMCs. The chain joins TRBV28 to TRBJ2-7, with D tentatively TRBD1 (5 bases). The CDR3 reads CASSSPGAAKGEQYF. The CDR3 DNA follows: TGTGCCAGCAGTTCCCCTGGGGCCGCTAAGGGCGAGCAGTACTTC.